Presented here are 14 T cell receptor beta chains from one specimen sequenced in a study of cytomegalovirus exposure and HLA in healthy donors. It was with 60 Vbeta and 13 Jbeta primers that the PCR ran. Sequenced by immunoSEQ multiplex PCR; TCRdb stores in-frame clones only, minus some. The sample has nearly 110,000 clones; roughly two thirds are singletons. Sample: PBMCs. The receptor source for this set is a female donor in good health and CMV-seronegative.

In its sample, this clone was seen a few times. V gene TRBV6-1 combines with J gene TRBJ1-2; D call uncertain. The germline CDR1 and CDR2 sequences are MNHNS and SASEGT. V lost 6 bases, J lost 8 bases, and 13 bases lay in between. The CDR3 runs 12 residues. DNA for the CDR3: TGTGCCAGCAGCCGGGGTTTGCACGGCTACACCTTC. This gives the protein CASSRGLHGYTF.

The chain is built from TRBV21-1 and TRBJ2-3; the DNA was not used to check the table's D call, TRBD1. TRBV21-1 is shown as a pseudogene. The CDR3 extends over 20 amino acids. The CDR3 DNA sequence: TGTGCCAGCAGCAAGGAGACAGGGGGACTAGTGGGAACGAGGACAGATACGCAGTATTTT. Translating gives CASSKETGGLVGTRTDTQYF.

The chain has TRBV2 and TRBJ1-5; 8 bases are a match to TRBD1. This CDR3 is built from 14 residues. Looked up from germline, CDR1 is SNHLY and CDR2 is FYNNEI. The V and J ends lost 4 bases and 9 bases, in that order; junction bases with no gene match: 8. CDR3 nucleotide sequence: TGTGCCAGCAGTGCAGGGGGCTCACGGCGGCCCCAGCATTTT. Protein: CASSAGGSRRPQHF.

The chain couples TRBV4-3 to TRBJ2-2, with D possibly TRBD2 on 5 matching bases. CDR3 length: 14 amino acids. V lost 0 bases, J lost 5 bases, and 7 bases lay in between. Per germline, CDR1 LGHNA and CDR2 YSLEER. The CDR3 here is CASSQELVTGELFF. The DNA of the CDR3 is TGCGCCAGCAGCCAAGAACTAGTTACCGGGGAGCTGTTTTTT.

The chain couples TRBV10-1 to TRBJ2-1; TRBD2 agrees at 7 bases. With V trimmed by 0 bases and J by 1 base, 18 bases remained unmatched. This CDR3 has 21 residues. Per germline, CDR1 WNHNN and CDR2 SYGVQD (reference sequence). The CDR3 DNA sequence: TGCGCCAGCAGTGAGTCGAGGGAGGGAATACCGTCCACCCCATCCTACAATGAGCAGTTCTTC. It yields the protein CASSESREGIPSTPSYNEQFF.

The CDR3 loop reads CASSRRTRDEQYF. The CDR3 DNA is TGCGCCAGCAGCCGAAGGACGCGGGACGAGCAGTACTTC. The J gene is TRBJ2-7, the V gene TRBV4-1; D is perhaps TRBD2 (5 bases). The CDR3 extends over 13 amino acids. Germline lookup yields CDR1 MGHRA and CDR2 YSYEKL. The germline V and J ends were trimmed by 4 bases and 5 bases, with 12 bases remaining between them.

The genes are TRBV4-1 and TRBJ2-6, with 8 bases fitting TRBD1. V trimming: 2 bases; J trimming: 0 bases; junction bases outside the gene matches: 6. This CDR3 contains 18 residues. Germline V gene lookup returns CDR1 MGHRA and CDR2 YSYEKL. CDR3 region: CASSQRQGLNSGANVLTF. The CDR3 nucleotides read TGCGCCAGCAGCCAACGACAGGGGCTAAACTCTGGGGCCAACGTCCTGACTTTC.

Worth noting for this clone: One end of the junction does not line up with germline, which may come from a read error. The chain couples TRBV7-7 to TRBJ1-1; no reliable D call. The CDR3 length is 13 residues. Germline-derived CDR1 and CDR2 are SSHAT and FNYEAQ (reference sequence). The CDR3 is CASSLTQDTEAFF. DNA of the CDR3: TGTGCTAGCAGCTTAACCCAGGACACTGAAGCTTTCTTT.

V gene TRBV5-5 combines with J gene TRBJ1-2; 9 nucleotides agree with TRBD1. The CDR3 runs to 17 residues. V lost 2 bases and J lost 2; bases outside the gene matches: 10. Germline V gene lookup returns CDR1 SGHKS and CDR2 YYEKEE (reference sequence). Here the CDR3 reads CASSFDLGQGENYGYTF. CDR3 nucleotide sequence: TGTGCCAGCAGCTTCGACCTGGGACAGGGCGAAAACTATGGCTACACCTTC.

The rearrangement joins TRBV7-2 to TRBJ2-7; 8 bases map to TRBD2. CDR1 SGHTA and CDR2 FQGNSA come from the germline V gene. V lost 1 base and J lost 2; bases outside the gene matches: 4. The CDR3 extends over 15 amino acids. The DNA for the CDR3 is TGTGCCAGCAGCTTAGATACTAGCGGAACCTACGAGCAGTACTTC. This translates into CASSLDTSGTYEQYF. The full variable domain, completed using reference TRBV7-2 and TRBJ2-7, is GAGVSQSPSNKVTEKGKDVELRCDPISGHTALYWYRQSLGQGLEFLIYFQGNSAPDKSGLPSDRFSAERTGGSVSTLTIQRTQQEDSAVYLCASSLDTSGTYEQYFGPGTRLTVT.

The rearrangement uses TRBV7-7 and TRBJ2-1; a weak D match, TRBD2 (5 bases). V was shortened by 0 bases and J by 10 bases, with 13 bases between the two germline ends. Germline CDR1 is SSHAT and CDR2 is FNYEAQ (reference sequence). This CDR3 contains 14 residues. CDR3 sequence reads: CASSLALFGGEQFF. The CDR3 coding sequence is TGTGCCAGCAGCTTAGCGCTGTTTGGAGGAGAGCAGTTCTTC.

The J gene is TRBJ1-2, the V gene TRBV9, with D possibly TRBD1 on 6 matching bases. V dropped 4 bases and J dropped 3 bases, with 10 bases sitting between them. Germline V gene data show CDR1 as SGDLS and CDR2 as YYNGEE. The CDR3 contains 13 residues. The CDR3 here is CASSPHRDYGYTF. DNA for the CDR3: TGTGCCAGCAGCCCCCACAGGGACTATGGCTACACCTTC.

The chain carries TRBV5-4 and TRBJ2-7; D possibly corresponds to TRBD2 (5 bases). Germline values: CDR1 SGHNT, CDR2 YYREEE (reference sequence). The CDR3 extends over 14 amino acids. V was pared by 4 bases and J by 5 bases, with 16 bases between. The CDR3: CASSLGWERHEQYF. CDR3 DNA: TGTGCCAGCAGCCTCGGTTGGGAGCGACACGAGCAGTACTTC.

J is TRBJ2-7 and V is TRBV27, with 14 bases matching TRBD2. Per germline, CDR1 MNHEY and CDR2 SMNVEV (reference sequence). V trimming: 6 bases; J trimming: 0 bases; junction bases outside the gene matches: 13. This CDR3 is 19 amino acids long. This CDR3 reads CASSPGLAGGPRSSYEQYF. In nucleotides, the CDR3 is TGTGCCAGCAGCCCTGGACTAGCGGGAGGTCCGAGGAGCTCCTACGAGCAGTACTTC.